These 21 T cell receptor beta chains were all obtained from the same sample, sequenced in a study of circulating tumor DNA in untreated peripheral T-cell lymphoma. Using immunoSEQ multiplex PCR, the repertoire was profiled, and TCRdb retains in-frame clones only, with some absent. Among 7,000 or so clones listed, around 76% were seen once. The sample comprised tumor tissue. The receptors come from a human donor with peripheral T-cell lymphoma.

This sequence joins TRBV7-7 and TRBJ2-7; D call uncertain. V dropped 5 bases and J dropped 2 bases, with 16 bases sitting between them. The CDR3 totals 15 residues. In germline, CDR1 is SSHAT, CDR2 FNYEAQ (reference sequence). The CDR3 region has the DNA TGTGCCAGCAGCCAAGAACACCACGGAGCCTACGAGCAGTACTTC. Protein sequence: CASSQEHHGAYEQYF. The full variable domain, with the rest looked up from reference TRBV7-7 and TRBJ2-7, is GAGVSQSPRYKVTKRGQDVTLRCDPISSHATLYWYQQALGQGPEFLTYFNYEAQPDKSGLPSDRFSAERPEGSISTLTIQRTEQRDSAMYRCASSQEHHGAYEQYFGPGTRLTVT.

CDR3 region: CASIPRRQAGKNIQYF. CDR3 DNA: TGTGCCAGCATCCCCAGGCGGCAGGCGGGCAAAAACATTCAGTACTTC. The gene calls are TRBV6-8 and TRBJ2-4, with D possibly being TRBD2 (5 bases). The CDR3 is 16 residues long. Germline V gives CDR1 MNHGY, CDR2 SAAAGT. V lost 7 bases, J lost 3 bases, and 19 bases lay in between.

The genes are TRBV18 and TRBJ2-7; D possibly matches TRBD1 or TRBD2 (5 bases each). CDR1 and CDR2 (germline): KGHSH, LQKENI. The CDR3 has 13 residues. V lost 3 bases and J lost 9, with 15 bases in between. CDR3 region: CASSPGTQFGQYF. The CDR3 DNA sequence: TGTGCCAGCTCACCGGGGACGCAGTTTGGGCAGTACTTC.

V gene TRBV6-8 combines with J gene TRBJ2-5; the match to TRBD1 covers 11 bases. Germline-derived CDR1 and CDR2 are MNHGY and SAAAGT. V lost 6 bases, J lost 9 bases, and 15 bases stayed unmatched. This CDR3 comprises 16 residues. The CDR3 bases are TGTGCCAGCAGCCCTGGACAGGGGGCACGAATATGGGCCCAGTACTTC. Protein product: CASSPGQGARIWAQYF.

V and J are TRBV15 and TRBJ1-4; a possible D gene is TRBD1 (5 bases). Trimming shortened V by 3 bases and J by 4 bases, and 24 bases separated the two germline ends. The germline V gene has CDR1 LNHNV and CDR2 YYDKDF (reference sequence). CDR3 size: 19 residues. The CDR3 bases are TGTGCCACCAGCAGGAAACTCGGACTCGGGGGAGGTAATAATGAAAAACTGTTTTTT. Its translation: CATSRKLGLGGGNNEKLFF. Full variable domain (outside the CDR3, taken from reference TRBV15 and TRBJ1-4): DAMVIQNPRYQVTQFGKPVTLSCSQTLNHNVMYWYQQKSSQAPKLLFHYYDKDFNNEADTPDNFQSRRPNTSFCFLDIRSPGLGDTAMYLCATSRKLGLGGGNNEKLFFGSGTQLSVL.

This rearrangement joins TRBV6-8 to TRBJ1-2; 9 nucleotides match TRBD1. The CDR3 is made up of 13 amino acids. The V and J ends lost 8 bases and 8 bases, in that order; junction bases with no gene match: 9. Germline lookup yields CDR1 MNHGY and CDR2 SAAAGT. For the CDR3, the DNA is TGTGCCAGCGGGACCGGGACAGGGAGCGGCTACACCTTC. As protein: CASGTGTGSGYTF.

This sequence joins TRBV6-8 and TRBJ1-4; 10 bases fit TRBD1. The trim removed 6 bases at V and 8 bases at J, leaving 6 bases unmatched. CDR1 and CDR2 (germline): MNHGY, SAAAGT. The CDR3 consists of 14 residues. The CDR3 protein is CASSRDRGGEKLFF. CDR3 DNA sequence: TGTGCCAGCAGCCGGGACAGGGGAGGCGAAAAACTGTTTTTT.

The chain carries TRBV6-8 and TRBJ2-2; 7 positions agree with TRBD1. CDR3 length equals 15 residues. Germline CDR1 and CDR2: MNHGY and SAAAGT. Trimming took 4 bases from V and 4 from J; bases not matched to a gene: 6. CDR3 nucleotides: TGTGCCAGCAGTTCGAGACAGGGTGTCACCGGGGAGCTGTTTTTT. Translation gives CASSSRQGVTGELFF.

This clone occurred once. V usage is TRBV28 and J usage is TRBJ2-5; no definite D call. The CDR3 loop spans 16 amino acids. V was cut by 6 bases and J by 5 bases, with 22 bases left in between. Germline loops: CDR1 MDHEN, CDR2 SYDVKM. The CDR3 DNA reads as TGTGCCAGCAGCAAACGTCTCGTAGGGTTGGGGGAGACCCAGTACTTC. As protein: CASSKRLVGLGETQYF.

The chain links TRBV23-1 to TRBJ2-7; the D gene is possibly TRBD2 (6 bases). TRBV23-1 is labeled an ORF, and its function is uncertain. CDR3 length: 15 residues. V was shortened by 6 bases and J by 5 bases, with 20 bases between the two germline ends. The CDR3 sequence: CASSPARGVRHEQYF. The CDR3 DNA reads TGCGCCAGCAGCCCCGCCCGCGGGGTGCGCCACGAGCAGTACTTC.

The V gene is TRBV19, the J gene TRBJ2-7; D is uncertain. The V end was cut by 3 bases, the J end by 2 bases, with 11 bases between. This CDR3 contains 14 residues. Germline-derived CDR1 and CDR2 are LNHDA and SQIVND (reference sequence). This CDR3 is CASSIVHGTYEQYF. CDR3 nucleotide sequence: TGTGCCAGTAGTATCGTCCACGGTACCTACGAGCAGTACTTC.

The chain couples TRBV18 to TRBJ1-3; 7 bases agree with TRBD1. There are 16 residues in the CDR3. Germline V gene sequence: CDR1 KGHSH, CDR2 LQKENI. The V gene end was trimmed by 2 bases and the J gene end by 7 bases; junction bases not matched to a gene: 11. CDR3 in DNA: TGTGCCAGCTCACCAATCCAAGGGACAGCGGAGAACACCATATATTTT. Translated: CASSPIQGTAENTIYF.

V usage is TRBV11-3 and J usage is TRBJ2-7; D perhaps matches TRBD2 (6 bases). Germline V gives CDR1 SGHNT, CDR2 YENEEA. V was cut by 0 bases and J by 2 bases, with 14 bases left in between. This CDR3 has 16 amino acids. CDR3 bases: TGTGCCAGCAGCTTAGAAGGCTCGGCGGGAACCTACGAGCAGTACTTC. It specifies CASSLEGSAGTYEQYF. The whole variable domain, remainder taken from reference TRBV11-3 and TRBJ2-7, is EAGVVQSPRYKIIEKKQPVAFWCNPISGHNTLYWYLQNLGQGPELLIRYENEEAVDDSQLPKDRFSAERLKGVDSTLKIQPAELGDSAVYLCASSLEGSAGTYEQYFGPGTRLTVT.

In its sample, this clone was seen once. The rearrangement links TRBV7-6 to TRBJ2-6; D is ambiguous. CDR1 is SGHVS, CDR2 FNYEAQ, per germline. The CDR3 extends over 17 amino acids. V was clipped by 3 bases and J by 0 bases, with 12 bases between them. The CDR3: CASSFPAQSSGANVLTF. The CDR3 DNA follows: TGTGCCAGCAGCTTTCCCGCACAGAGCTCTGGGGCCAACGTCCTGACTTTC.

This clone was counted once. The gene calls are TRBV5-1 and TRBJ2-1; no reliable D call. Per the germline V gene, CDR1 is SGHRS and CDR2 is YFSETQ. Trimming cost V 2 bases and J 0 bases, with 9 bases left between them. The length of the CDR3 is 15 residues. This CDR3 reads CASSFRWGSYNEQFF. For the CDR3, the DNA is TGCGCCAGCAGCTTCCGGTGGGGCTCCTACAATGAGCAGTTCTTC.

The sample holds one count of this clone. J is TRBJ1-2 and V is TRBV10-3; D gene unclear. CDR1 ENHRY and CDR2 SYGVKD come from the germline V gene. The V gene lost 1 base and the J gene lost 4 bases, with 7 bases spanning the gap. This CDR3 contains 13 residues. As DNA, the CDR3 is TGTGCCATCAGTGAGTGGCCACCCTATGGCTACACCTTC. Translating it yields CAISEWPPYGYTF.

The chain employs TRBV18 and TRBJ2-2, with D unresolved. The CDR3 is made up of 14 amino acids. Trimming took off 7 bases at V and 3 bases at J, with 12 bases between the two ends. Germline V gene sequence: CDR1 KGHSH, CDR2 LQKENI. CDR3 bases: TGTGCCAGCTTACCGAATAGGGACACCGGGGAGCTGTTTTTT. Translating it yields CASLPNRDTGELFF.

This clone rates as medium-sized (0.01 to 0.1%). The chain has TRBV5-1 and TRBJ2-1; 10 positions match TRBD1. There are 14 residues in the CDR3. Germline V gene data show CDR1 as SGHRS and CDR2 as YFSETQ. The trim removed 3 bases at V and 3 bases at J, leaving 0 bases unmatched. DNA of the CDR3: TGCGCCAGCAGCTGGACAGGGGGCTACAATGAGCAGTTCTTC. Its protein product is CASSWTGGYNEQFF.

The J gene is TRBJ1-2, the V gene TRBV28, with D unclear. Looked up from germline, CDR1 is MDHEN and CDR2 is SYDVKM. Trimming pared 7 bases from V and 8 bases from J, leaving 17 bases between. This CDR3 has 13 amino acids. The CDR3 reads CASTLGSFYGYTF. The CDR3 bases are TGTGCCAGCACCCTGGGGAGTTTTTACGGCTACACCTTC.

This chain uses TRBV28 with TRBJ2-7; tentative D call: TRBD2 (5 bases). V was pared by 3 bases and J by 9 bases, with 12 bases between. CDR1 and CDR2 (germline): MDHEN, SYDVKM. The CDR3 totals 12 residues. Written as DNA, the CDR3 is TGTGCCAGCAGTTTTAAATTACGGGGGCAGTACTTC. It translates to CASSFKLRGQYF.

The chain employs TRBV7-5 and TRBJ2-3; the listed D gene, TRBD1, was not tested against the DNA. TRBV7-5 is tagged as a pseudogene. The CDR3 covers 14 residues. CDR3: CASSRQGSTDTQYF. The CDR3 DNA sequence: TGTGCCAGCAGCAGGCAGGGTAGCACAGATACGCAGTATTTT.